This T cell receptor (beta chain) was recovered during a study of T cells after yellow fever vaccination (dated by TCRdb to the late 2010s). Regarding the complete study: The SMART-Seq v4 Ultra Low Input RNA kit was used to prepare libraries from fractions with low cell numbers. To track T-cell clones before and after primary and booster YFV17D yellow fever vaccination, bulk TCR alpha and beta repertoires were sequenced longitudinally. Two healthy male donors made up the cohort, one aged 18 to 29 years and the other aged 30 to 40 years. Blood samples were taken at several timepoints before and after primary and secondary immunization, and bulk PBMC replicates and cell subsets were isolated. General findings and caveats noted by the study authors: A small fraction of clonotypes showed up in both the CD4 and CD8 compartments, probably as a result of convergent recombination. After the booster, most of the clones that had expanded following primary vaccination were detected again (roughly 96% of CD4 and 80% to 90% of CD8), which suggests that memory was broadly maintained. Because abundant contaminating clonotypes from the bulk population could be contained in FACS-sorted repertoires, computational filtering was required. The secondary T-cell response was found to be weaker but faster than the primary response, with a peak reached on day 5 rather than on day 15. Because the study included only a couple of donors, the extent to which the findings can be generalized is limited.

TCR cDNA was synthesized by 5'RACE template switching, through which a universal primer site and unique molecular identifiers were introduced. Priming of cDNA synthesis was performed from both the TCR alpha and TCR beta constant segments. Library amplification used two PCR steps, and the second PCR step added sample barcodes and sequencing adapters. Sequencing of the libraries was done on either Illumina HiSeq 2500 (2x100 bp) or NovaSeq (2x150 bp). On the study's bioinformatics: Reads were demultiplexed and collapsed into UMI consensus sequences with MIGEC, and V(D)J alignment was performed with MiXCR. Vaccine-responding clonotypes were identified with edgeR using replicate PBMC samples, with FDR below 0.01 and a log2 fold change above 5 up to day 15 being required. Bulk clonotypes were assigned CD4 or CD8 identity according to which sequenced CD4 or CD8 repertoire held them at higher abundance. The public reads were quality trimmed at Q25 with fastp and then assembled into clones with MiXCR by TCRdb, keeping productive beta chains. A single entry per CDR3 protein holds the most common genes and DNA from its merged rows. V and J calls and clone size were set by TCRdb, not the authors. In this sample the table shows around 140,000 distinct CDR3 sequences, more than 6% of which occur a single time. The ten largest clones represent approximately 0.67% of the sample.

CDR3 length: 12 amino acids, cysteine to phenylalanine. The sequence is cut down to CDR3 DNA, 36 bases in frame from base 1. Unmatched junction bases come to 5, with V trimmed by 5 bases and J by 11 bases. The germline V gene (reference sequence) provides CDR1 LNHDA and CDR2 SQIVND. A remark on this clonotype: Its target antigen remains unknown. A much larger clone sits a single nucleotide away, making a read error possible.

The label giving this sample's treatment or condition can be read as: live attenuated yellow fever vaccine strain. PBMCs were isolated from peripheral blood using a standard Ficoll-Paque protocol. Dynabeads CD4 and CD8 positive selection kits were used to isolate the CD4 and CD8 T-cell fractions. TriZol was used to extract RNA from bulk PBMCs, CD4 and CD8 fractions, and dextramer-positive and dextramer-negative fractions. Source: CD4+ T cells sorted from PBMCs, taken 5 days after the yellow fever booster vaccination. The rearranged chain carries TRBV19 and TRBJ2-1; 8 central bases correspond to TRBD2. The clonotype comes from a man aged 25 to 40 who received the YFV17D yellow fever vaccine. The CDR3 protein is CASSQSSGKQFF. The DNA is TGTGCCAGTAGTCAAAGTAGCGGGAAGCAGTTCTTC. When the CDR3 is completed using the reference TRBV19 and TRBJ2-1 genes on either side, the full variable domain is DGGITQSPKYLFRKEGQNVTLSCEQNLNHDAMYWYRQDPGQGLRLIYYSQIVNDFQKGDIAEGYSVSREKKESFPLTVTSAQKNPTAFYLCASSQSSGKQFFGPGTRLTVL.